These 27 T cell receptor beta chains were all obtained from the same sample, sequenced in a study of tumor-infiltrating lymphocytes in primary liver carcinoma. Unsorted bulk tissue (roughly 18-32 mg) underwent RNA and DNA co-extraction. Reverse transcription of 500 ng total RNA with a constant-region primer produced TCR beta cDNA. It was through three nested multiplex PCR rounds of slightly modified ARM-PCR that TCR beta libraries arose. A C-beta reverse primer and TRBV1-TRBV30 forward primers served in each of the first two PCR rounds, at 10 cycles apiece. Using its own MiXCR run on the multiplex PCR reads, TCRdb lists one record per CDR3 protein. This table has about 78,000 distinct CDR3 sequences, 71% appearing once. Material for sequencing was liver tumor tissue from sampling region 4. Regarding subset: tumor region T4, right-lateral pole. The receptors were gathered from a woman aged 60-70 years with primary liver carcinoma and hepatitis B virus infection.

Notes on this clonotype: At one end the junction does not follow the germline gene, possibly because of a read error. V usage is TRBV5-6 and J usage is TRBJ2-5; no definite D call. CDR1 is SGHDT, CDR2 YYEEEE, per germline. The CDR3 totals 14 residues. The CDR3 sequence is CASGLYAKKETQYF. The CDR3 DNA is TGTGCCAGCGGCTTGTACGCCAAAAAGGAGACCCAGTACTTC.

As regards this clonotype: The junction differs from germline at one of its ends, possibly a read error. This sequence joins TRBV11-3 and TRBJ2-1; no reliable D call. Germline loops: CDR1 SGHNT, CDR2 YENEEA. This CDR3 is built from 17 residues. The CDR3 region has the DNA TGTGCCAGTAGCTTAGGGTTCGGCGAGCTTTCCTACAATGTGCAGTTCTTC. This sequence encodes CASSLGFGELSYNVQFF.

The table lists this clonotype with many counts. The V and J genes are TRBV5-1 and TRBJ2-1, with TRBD1 matching 10 bases. This CDR3 has 16 residues. V lost 0 bases to trimming and J lost 1 base; unmatched junction nucleotides: 1. Germline V gene data show CDR1 as SGHRS and CDR2 as YFSETQ. The CDR3, as DNA: TGCGCCAGCAGCTTGGGGACAGGGGGGTCCTACAATGAGCAGTTCTTC. Protein sequence: CASSLGTGGSYNEQFF.

For this clonotype: One end of the junction fails to match germline, which may point to a read error. The rearrangement joins TRBV10-3 to TRBJ1-1; TRBD1 might be the D (6 bases). The CDR3 contains 12 residues. CDR1 ENHRY and CDR2 SYGVKD come from the germline V gene. CDR3 DNA sequence: TGTGCCATCAGTGATCTAGGGGGTGAAGCTTTCTTC. Amino acids: CAISDLGGEAFF.

This clonotype was picked up many times. The chain recombines TRBV4-2 with TRBJ2-3; D possibly corresponds to TRBD1 (6 bases). Germline lookup yields CDR1 LGHNA and CDR2 YNFKEQ. Trimming removed 0 bases at V and 5 bases at J, with 18 bases between. This CDR3 spans 17 amino acids. The CDR3 sequence: CASSQDRRGTVVDTQYF. The CDR3 DNA is TGTGCCAGCAGCCAAGATCGAAGGGGGACGGTGGTAGATACGCAGTATTTT.

Turning to this clonotype: This may stem from a read error, because a much larger clone lies one nucleotide away. This chain joins TRBV6-4 and TRBJ1-1, with D perhaps TRBD1 (5 bases). In germline, CDR1 is MRHNA, CDR2 SNTAGT. This CDR3 region has 13 residues. CDR3 in amino acids: CACSADSHTEAFF. The CDR3 DNA reads TGTGCCTGCAGTGCCGACAGTCACACTGAAGCTTTCTTT.

Points on this clonotype: A much larger clone differs by one base, so this may be a read error. This chain links TRBV28 with TRBJ2-1; D is unclear. The length of the CDR3 is 11 residues. Trimming took 5 bases from V and 6 from J, leaving 5 bases between them. CDR1 is MDHEN, CDR2 SYDVKM, per germline. CDR3 nucleotide sequence: TGTGCCAGCAGTCACTGCAATGAGCAGTTCTTC. This gives the protein CASSHCNEQFF.

With respect to this clonotype: It may be a read error: a sequence one base away is much more abundant. This rearrangement joins TRBV7-9 to TRBJ2-3; the match to TRBD2 covers 8 bases. The J segment lost 3 bases and the V segment lost 5 bases, leaving 10 bases of the junction unmatched. CDR3 length equals 16 residues. CDR1 and CDR2 from the germline V gene are SEHNR and FQNEAQ (reference sequence). The CDR3 reads CASSIRLGGRTDTQYF. The CDR3 DNA reads TGTGCCAGCAGCATCAGACTAGGCGGGAGGACAGATACGCAGTATTTT.

The chain has TRBV28 and TRBJ2-4, with D tentatively TRBD2 (7 bases). Germline lookup yields CDR1 MDHEN and CDR2 SYDVKM. The V gene lost 4 bases and the J gene lost 3 bases, with 16 bases spanning the gap. This CDR3 has 16 amino acids. The CDR3 reads CASSSRGWGGKNIQYF. CDR3 nucleotide sequence: TGTGCCAGCAGTTCCAGGGGATGGGGGGGCAAAAACATTCAGTACTTC.

Note on this clonotype: One end of the junction is discordant with germline, which a read error may explain. This rearrangement joins TRBV11-3 to TRBJ2-4, with D perhaps TRBD1 (5 bases). The CDR3 is 16 amino acids. CDR1 is SGHNT and CDR2 is YENEEA in the germline V gene. CDR3 sequence: CASSPRSGLAKNNQYF. In DNA, the CDR3 is TGTGCCAGCAGTCCTCGGTCAGGGCTGGCCAAAAACAATCAGTACTTC.

Of note for this clonotype: A read error may account for a junction end that differs from germline. The chain employs TRBV11-2 and TRBJ2-5; D uncertain. CDR1 SGHAT and CDR2 FQNNGV come from the germline V gene. The CDR3 runs to 14 residues. The CDR3 DNA sequence: TGTGCCAGCAGCCTTAGGACGTTACAAGAGATCCAGTACTTC. It yields the protein CASSLRTLQEIQYF. Drawing the rest from reference TRBV11-2 and TRBJ2-5, the complete variable domain is EAGVAQSPRYKIIEKRQSVAFWCNPISGHATLYWYQQILGQGPKLLIQFQNNGVVDDSQLPKDRFSAERLKGVDSTLKIQPAKLEDSAVYLCASSLRTLQEIQYFGPGTRLLVL.

This clonotype was recorded a few times. The chain employs TRBV10-3 and TRBJ2-3; the match to TRBD2 covers 13 bases. J gave up 0 bases and V 0 bases, and 6 bases lay outside the gene matches. The CDR3 extends over 19 amino acids. Germline CDR1 is ENHRY and CDR2 is SYGVKD. The CDR3 DNA sequence: TGTGCCATCAGTGAGTCGTGGACTAGCGGGAGCCCTAGCACAGATACGCAGTATTTT. It is translated as CAISESWTSGSPSTDTQYF.

About this clonotype itself: One end of the junction is discordant with germline, which a read error may explain. The genes are TRBV5-1 and TRBJ2-3; TRBD2 matches 13 bases. CDR3 length equals 16 residues. Per germline, CDR1 SGHRS and CDR2 YFSETQ. The CDR3 region is CASSIGTSGITVTQYF. The CDR3 DNA follows: TGCGCCAGCAGCATCGGGACTAGCGGGATCACAGTTACGCAGTATTTT.

About this clonotype itself: At one boundary the junction diverges from the germline segment, which might be a read error. The chain joins TRBV6-6 to TRBJ1-1; a weak D match, TRBD1 (6 bases). The CDR3 totals 13 residues. Germline values: CDR1 MNHNY, CDR2 SVGAGI (reference sequence). In DNA form, the CDR3 reads TGCGCCAGCAGCATGACAGGAAACAGTGAAGCTTCCTTT. This translates into CASSMTGNSEASF.

The V and J genes are TRBV6-1 and TRBJ2-7; maybe TRBD2 (6 bases). The germline V and J ends were trimmed by 6 bases and 13 bases, with 25 bases remaining between them. The CDR3 is 14 amino acids. The germline CDR1 and CDR2 sequences are MNHNS and SASEGT. This CDR3 is CASRWEDSSYVQYF. In DNA, the CDR3 is TGTGCCAGCAGATGGGAGGATAGCTCCTACGTGCAATACTTC.

This clonotype occurred many times. V usage is TRBV25-1 and J usage is TRBJ1-2; D gene uncertain. The CDR3 is 11 amino acids. Trimming took 4 bases from V and 8 from J, leaving 8 bases between them. Germline V gene lookup returns CDR1 MGHDK and CDR2 SYGVNS. Here the CDR3 reads CASSGGIGYTF. CDR3 DNA: TGTGCCAGCAGTGGAGGTATCGGCTACACCTTC.

As regards this clonotype: A junction boundary mismatches the germline segment, possibly from a read error. The chain recombines TRBV28 with TRBJ2-7; 8 nucleotides align to TRBD2. Germline V lookup: CDR1 MDHEN, CDR2 SYDVKM. The CDR3 loop spans 14 amino acids. This chain's CDR3 is CASTTSGRADEQHF. DNA for the CDR3: TGTGCCAGCACCACTAGCGGTAGGGCCGACGAGCAGCACTTC.

The chain combines TRBV15 with TRBJ2-2; D might be TRBD2 (5 bases). The CDR3 is 14 amino acids. Germline assignment: CDR1 LNHNV and CDR2 YYDKDF (reference sequence). The V and J ends lost 7 bases and 0 bases respectively, with 9 bases between them. The CDR3 DNA reads TGTGCCACCAACGAGACTACGAACACCGGGGAGCTGTTTTTT. Its translation: CATNETTNTGELFF.

In this sample, this clonotype turned up a few times. A much larger clone differs from this one at a single base, so this may be a read error. As the CDR3 is not closed by the conserved phenylalanine or tryptophan, this likely results from a read error. The chain is built from TRBV2 and TRBJ2-1, with D hard to call. The germline CDR1 and CDR2 sequences are SNHLY and FYNNEI. V was trimmed by 7 bases and J by 8 bases, leaving 9 bases between them. CDR3 length: 11 residues. The CDR3 loop reads CASTRRDEQFL. The CDR3 bases are TGTGCCAGCACCCGGAGAGATGAGCAGTTCCTC.

This clonotype was seen a few times. The rearrangement joins TRBV2 to TRBJ2-7; 8 bases match TRBD2. The CDR3 length is 11 residues. The V segment lost 7 bases and the J segment 7 bases; nucleotides outside the gene matches: 3. Germline values: CDR1 SNHLY, CDR2 FYNNEI. The CDR3 protein is CASKGLEEQYF. DNA for the CDR3: TGTGCCAGCAAGGGACTAGAGGAGCAGTACTTC.

In the case of this clonotype: At one end the junction does not follow the germline gene, possibly because of a read error. This sequence joins TRBV29-1 and TRBJ2-3; 9 positions agree with TRBD2. The CDR3 has 14 residues. Germline V gene data show CDR1 as SQVTM and CDR2 as ANQGSEA. The CDR3 nucleotides are TGCAGCATTGAGGGCGGGAGGGCCACGGATACGCAGTATTTT. Encoded protein: CSIEGGRATDTQYF.

On this clonotype itself: The junction shows a germline mismatch at one end, possibly a read error. The rearrangement links TRBV6-1 to TRBJ2-7; D gene unclear. CDR3 length: 16 residues. Germline V gives CDR1 MNHNS, CDR2 SASEGT. The CDR3 sequence is CGSSEANIPPIYEQYF. DNA of the CDR3: TGTGGCAGCAGTGAGGCTAATATCCCTCCCATCTACGAGCAGTACTTC.

The rearrangement links TRBV24-1 to TRBJ2-3; D is undetermined. V was pared by 4 bases and J by 1 base, with 8 bases between. Germline CDR1 reads KGHDR; CDR2 reads SFDVKD. CDR3 size: 14 residues. The CDR3 here is CATSERTRTDTQYF. CDR3 DNA: TGTGCCACCAGTGAACGGACCCGCACAGATACGCAGTATTTT.

Regarding this clonotype: One end of the junction is discordant with germline, which a read error may explain. The chain has TRBV29-1 and TRBJ2-2; 8 bases line up with TRBD2. Germline CDR1 and CDR2: SQVTM and ANQGSEA. This CDR3 region has 13 residues. The CDR3 DNA reads as TGCAGCGTTTCGAGCGGGAGTGCCGGGGAGCTGTTGTTT. Its protein product is CSVSSGSAGELLF.

V is TRBV4-1 and J is TRBJ2-3; perhaps D is TRBD1 or TRBD2 (6 bases each). This CDR3 is 16 amino acids long. The germline gives CDR1 MGHRA, CDR2 YSYEKL. The V gene lost 6 bases and the J gene lost 7 bases, with 23 bases spanning the gap. DNA of the CDR3: TGCGCCAGCAGGGACCGGGACTCGGGGGCCCCACATACGCAGTATTTT. Protein: CASRDRDSGAPHTQYF.

Points on this clonotype: The junction departs from the called germline gene at one end, perhaps through a read error. This chain uses TRBV29-1 with TRBJ1-1; D call uncertain. Germline V gives CDR1 SQVTM, CDR2 ANQGSEA. The CDR3 is 13 amino acids. The CDR3 DNA reads as TGTAGCGTTGTTTTCTCCGTGAACACTGAAGCTTTCTTT. Its translation is CSVVFSVNTEAFF.

On this clonotype itself: Mismatch with germline at one junction end may stem from a read error. The rearrangement joins TRBV23-1 to TRBJ2-7; possible D gene TRBD1, 5 bases. TRBV23-1 has ORF status, its function being uncertain. The CDR3 extends over 13 amino acids. CDR3 region: CAGSQTDPYEQYF. In DNA form, the CDR3 reads TGCGCCGGCAGCCAGACAGATCCCTACGAGCAGTACTTC.